Listed below are T cell receptor beta chains from one sample, sequenced in a study of cytomegalovirus exposure and HLA in healthy donors. Clones were sequenced by immunoSEQ multiplex PCR, and TCRdb holds only the in-frame ones, with some missing. The sample holds a few hundred thousand clones; roughly 70% are singletons and the top ten take around 2%. Sequencing was performed on PBMCs. The receptors come from a female donor in good health and CMV-seronegative. Both conserved end residues are part of each CDR3. A D gene is named only where the DNA matches it firmly. For some rows the clone size is stated as once, few or many, or as a class when expanded; others skip it.

size	V	D	J	CDR3	DNA
-	TRBV6-5	-	TRBJ1-2	CASSYGRNYGYTF	TGTGCCAGCAGTTATGGCAGAAACTATGGCTACACCTTC
-	TRBV30	TRBD1	TRBJ1-1	CAWSSRDREAFF	TGTGCCTGGAGTTCCCGGGACAGGGAAGCTTTCTTT
few	TRBV5-5	-	TRBJ1-2	CASSLGQAALYGYTF	TGTGCCAGCAGCCTTGGGCAAGCAGCCCTCTATGGCTACACCTTC
-	TRBV10-3	TRBD2	TRBJ2-7	CAISVLANYEQYF	TGTGCCATCAGTGTACTAGCGAACTACGAGCAGTACTTC
-	TRBV25-1	-	TRBJ1-5	CASSSVGGYNQPQHF	TGTGCCAGCAGTTCCGTCGGCGGATACAATCAGCCCCAGCATTTT
-	TRBV27	-	TRBJ1-2	CASSPTNYGYTF	TGTGCCAGCAGTCCTACTAACTATGGCTACACCTTC
few	TRBV6-1	-	TRBJ2-7	CASSAAGQWTYEQYF	TGTGCCAGCAGTGCCGCTGGGCAATGGACCTACGAGCAGTACTTC
few	TRBV30	TRBD2	TRBJ2-1	CAWSVDRLAGDNEQFF	TGTGCCTGGAGTGTAGACCGGCTAGCGGGAGACAATGAGCAGTTCTTC
-	TRBV9	TRBD2	TRBJ2-7	CASSPGYGLADEQYF	TGTGCCAGCAGCCCGGGATACGGACTAGCGGACGAGCAGTACTTC
-	TRBV7-6	TRBD1	TRBJ2-7	CASSLAPGQGVYEQYF	TGTGCCAGCAGCTTAGCGCCGGGACAGGGGGTCTACGAGCAGTACTTC
-	TRBV6-5	-	TRBJ2-7	CASRSDSSYEQYF	TGTGCCAGCAGGTCGGACAGCTCCTACGAGCAGTACTTC
-	TRBV15	TRBD2	TRBJ2-7	CATSRDRGGSYEQYF	TGTGCCACCAGCAGAGATCGGGGGGGGAGCTACGAGCAGTACTTC
-	TRBV11-1	-	TRBJ2-1	CASSLVPVEQFF	TGTGCCAGCAGCTTAGTCCCGGTAGAGCAGTTCTTC
few	TRBV4-2	TRBD2	TRBJ2-1	CASSQYLAATGGRDNEQFF	TGTGCCAGCAGCCAATACCTCGCCGCGACGGGAGGGCGAGACAATGAGCAGTTCTTC
few	TRBV6-5	TRBD2	TRBJ2-7	CASRPASGIYDEQYF	TGTGCCAGCAGGCCAGCTAGCGGTATATATGACGAGCAGTACTTC
-	TRBV28	-	TRBJ2-7	CASSFAGTPSYEQYF	TGTGCCAGCAGTTTCGCCGGGACACCGTCCTACGAGCAGTACTTC
-	TRBV11-3	-	TRBJ2-7	CASSLRGQGYYEQYF	TGTGCCAGCAGCTTAAGGGGCCAGGGATACTACGAGCAGTACTTC
-	TRBV4-2	-	TRBJ2-7	CASSQVGTGFRYEQYF	TGTGCCAGCAGCCAAGTAGGTACCGGGTTTCGCTACGAGCAGTACTTC
-	TRBV10-3	-	TRBJ2-7	CAISDSTKTYEQYF	TGTGCCATCAGTGACTCAACTAAAACCTACGAGCAGTACTTC
-	TRBV7-8	TRBD2	TRBJ2-5	CASSARSGSGETQYF	TGTGCCAGCAGCGCGCGGAGCGGGAGCGGGGAGACCCAGTACTTC
-	TRBV10-3	-	TRBJ2-1	CAISDFGGGAINEQFF	TGTGCCATCAGTGATTTTGGCGGTGGGGCGATCAATGAGCAGTTCTTC
few	TRBV19	-	TRBJ1-1	CASSTGRGLGTEAFF	TGTGCCAGTAGTACAGGGCGGGGTTTGGGCACTGAAGCTTTCTTT
-	TRBV7-2	TRBD2	TRBJ2-3	CASSLVGRDTDTQYF	TGTGCCAGCAGCTTAGTCGGGAGGGACACAGATACGCAGTATTTT
-	TRBV30	-	TRBJ1-5	CAWSVGGHSNQPQHF	TGTGCCTGGAGTGTCGGGGGGCATAGCAATCAGCCCCAGCATTTT
-	TRBV11-3	-	TRBJ2-7	CASSLLGQGTYEQYF	TGTGCCAGCAGTCTTCTCGGGCAGGGGACCTACGAGCAGTACTTC
-	TRBV27	TRBD2	TRBJ2-3	CASAPWASGRVDTQYF	TGTGCCAGCGCCCCTTGGGCTAGCGGGAGGGTAGATACGCAGTATTTT
-	TRBV7-6	-	TRBJ1-3	CASSLALDSSGNTIYF	TGTGCCAGCAGCTTAGCGTTGGACAGCTCTGGAAACACCATATATTTT
few	TRBV27	TRBD1	TRBJ2-5	CASSPRGPETQYF	TGTGCCAGCAGTCCGAGGGGGCCGGAGACCCAGTACTTC
-	TRBV7-6	-	TRBJ2-7	CASSLGNEQYF	TGTGCCAGCAGCTTAGGTAACGAGCAGTACTTC
-	TRBV11-2	TRBD2	TRBJ2-2	CASSRHTSGRTGELFF	TGTGCCAGCAGCCGGCATACTAGCGGGAGAACCGGGGAGCTGTTTTTT
-	TRBV11-3	-	TRBJ1-1	CASSRPGHQNRNTEAFF	TGTGCCAGCAGCCGACCGGGACACCAGAATCGGAACACTGAAGCTTTCTTT
-	TRBV7-2	TRBD2	TRBJ2-2	CASSFSGRNTGELFF	TGTGCCAGCAGCTTCAGCGGGAGAAACACCGGGGAGCTGTTTTTT
-	TRBV5-6	TRBD1	TRBJ1-3	CASSLGPGQGGTIYF	TGTGCCAGCAGCTTGGGCCCGGGACAGGGGGGCACCATATATTTT
-	TRBV9	-	TRBJ2-3	CASSVGLVGRSTDTQYF	TGTGCCAGCAGCGTAGGACTAGTCGGCCGTAGCACAGATACGCAGTATTTT
-	TRBV5-1	-	TRBJ1-1	CASSLAGSNTEAFF	TGCGCCAGCAGCTTGGCCGGGTCGAACACTGAAGCTTTCTTT
-	TRBV4-1	-	TRBJ2-7	CASSQSSGGTYEQYF	TGCGCCAGCAGCCAGTCCAGCGGAGGGACCTACGAGCAGTACTTC
-	TRBV10-3	TRBD2	TRBJ2-2	CAISQREGHGVGELFF	TGTGCCATCAGTCAGCGGGAGGGCCATGGAGTCGGGGAGCTGTTTTTT
-	TRBV6-4	-	TRBJ2-2	CASSGNRVTGELFF	TGTGCCAGCAGTGGCAACAGGGTCACCGGGGAGCTGTTTTTT
-	TRBV19	TRBD1	TRBJ1-5	CASSPGQGGQPQHF	TGTGCCAGTAGTCCAGGACAGGGGGGCCAGCCCCAGCATTTT
-	TRBV7-2	-	TRBJ1-3	CASSLTVTSGNTIYF	TGTGCCAGCAGCTTAACAGTTACCTCTGGAAACACCATATATTTT
-	TRBV27	TRBD2	TRBJ2-7	CASSYKREGYEQYF	TGTGCCAGCAGTTACAAGCGGGAGGGCTACGAGCAGTACTTC
-	TRBV11-2	TRBD1	TRBJ2-5	CASSLGPTGVQEQYF	TGTGCCAGCAGCTTAGGCCCTACAGGGGTTCAGGAGCAGTACTTC